Given below is one T cell receptor beta chain in context. No antigen is known for it. Qualities for individual bases were not recorded, and no much larger clone is one base off. The germline V gene sets CDR1 to SGHRS and CDR2 to YFSETQ. The CDR3 goes from the cysteine to the phenylalanine over 16 residues. Only CDR3 DNA is held: 48 bases, read in frame from base 1. Compared with germline, V lacks 4 bases and J lacks 0 bases; bases without a gene match: 8. Receptors were amplified or captured by the immunoSEQ multiplex PCR assay. TCRdb retrieved this table from immuneACCESS and kept in-frame rearrangements only. Not all clones are present; in checked studies, unresolved V genes account for under half, and no reason is known for the remainder. This sample has about 84,000 clones in its table, and about 93% of those were observed once. Of the sample, around 0.97% falls within the top ten clones. The sample originates from a study of T cell changes during pregnancy in multiple sclerosis (dated by TCRdb to between 2018 and 2020). For the study in its entirety: The study looked at changes in the T cell repertoire across pregnancy in women with multiple sclerosis.

Sequencing used peripheral blood, obtained in the second trimester of pregnancy. The chain is assembled from TRBV5-1 and TRBJ2-5; 8 bases in the junction line up with TRBD2. The receptor's source is a female donor in good health, enrolled as a control in a pregnancy study. The DNA sequence follows: TGCGCCAGCAGCCTCGCGGGGGGCAGCCACCAAGAGACCCAGTACTTC. Its product reads: CASSLAGGSHQETQYF.